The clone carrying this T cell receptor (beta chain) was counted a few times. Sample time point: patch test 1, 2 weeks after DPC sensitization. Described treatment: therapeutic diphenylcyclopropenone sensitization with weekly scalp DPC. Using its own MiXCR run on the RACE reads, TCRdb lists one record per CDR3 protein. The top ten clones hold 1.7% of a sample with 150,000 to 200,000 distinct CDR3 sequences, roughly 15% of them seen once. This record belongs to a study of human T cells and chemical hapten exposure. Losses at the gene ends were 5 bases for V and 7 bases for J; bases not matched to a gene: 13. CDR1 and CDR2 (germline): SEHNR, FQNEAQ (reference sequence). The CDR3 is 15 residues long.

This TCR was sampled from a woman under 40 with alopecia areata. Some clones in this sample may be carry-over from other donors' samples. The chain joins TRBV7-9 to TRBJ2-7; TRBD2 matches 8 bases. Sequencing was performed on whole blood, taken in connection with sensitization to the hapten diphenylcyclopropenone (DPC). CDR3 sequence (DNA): TGTGCCAGCAGCGATGGGACCGGGACTAGGAGGGAGCAGTACTTC. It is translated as CASSDGTGTRREQYF. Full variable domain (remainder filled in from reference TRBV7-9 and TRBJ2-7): DTGVSQNPRHKITKRGQNVTFRCDPISEHNRLYWYRQTLGQGPEFLTYFQNEAQLEKSRLLSDRFSAERPKGSFSTLEIQRTEQGDSAMYLCASSDGTGTRREQYFGPGTRLTVT.